This T cell receptor (beta chain) was obtained from a study of T-cell reconstitution after alpha-beta-depleted transplantation in children. V gave up 0 bases and J gave up 0 bases, with 9 bases separating them. This CDR3 is built from 16 residues. Germline V lookup: CDR1 MNHEY, CDR2 SMNVEV (reference sequence). The authors prepared the TCRbeta library with unique molecular identifiers. One entry per CDR3 protein results from TCRdb running MiXCR on the PCR reads. The table records roughly 610,000 distinct CDR3 sequences, approximately 10% of them present only once. V and J are TRBV27 and TRBJ1-3; D unclear. The sample in question was PBMCs from the stem cell graft donor, obtained from the stem cell graft. The TCR sequence derives from a human donor who donated a stem cell graft to a child with acute myeloid leukemia. CDR3 in amino acids: CASSLSGLFSGNTIYF. The CDR3 DNA reads as TGTGCCAGCAGTTTATCTGGGCTCTTCTCTGGAAACACCATATATTTT.